The clone carrying this TCR beta chain appeared many times. The antigen remains unidentified. This CDR3 contains 14 residues. The V end lost 2 bases, the J end lost 3 bases, and 10 bases lay between the germline ends. The germline CDR1 and CDR2 sequences are MNHEY and SVGAGI. For each subset, genomic DNA was distributed in equal portions over several immunoSEQ plates. The data were produced by immunoSEQ multiplex PCR, yet TCRdb's version contains in-frame clones alone and is incomplete. The top ten hold more than 0.45% of the sample, which has more than 1 million clones, roughly 74% seen once. This entry is derived from a study of shared clonotypes between healthy human individuals. The study's findings and limits: Depth was large, yet rarefaction showed that sorted-subset sequencing was incomplete. Memory subsets generally showed smaller estimated richness than naive subsets did. For naive CD4 cells, 4% to 5% of clonotypes were shared across four donors.

Sequenced sample: memory CD4+ T cells from PBMCs. Subset specified: CD45RA-negative fraction. The receptor's source is a man aged 18 to 30 in good health. Some clones in this sample may be carry-over from other donors' samples. This rearrangement joins TRBV6-5 to TRBJ2-5, with unresolved D. The CDR3 loop is CASSYVSGEETQYF. The CDR3 DNA sequence: TGTGCCAGCAGTTACGTTTCAGGCGAAGAGACCCAGTACTTC.